This TCR beta chain was recovered during a study of cytomegalovirus exposure and HLA in healthy donors (dated by TCRdb to the late 2010s). Background on the whole study: In an earlier analysis of some 610 of the donors, around 290 Gb of sequence data and 90 million to 120 million unique TCR beta sequences from roughly 180 million T cells were reported. About 280 gigabases of sequencing data and tens of millions of unique TCR sequences were included in an early release covering about 700 HLA-typed donors. Among the roughly 380 genotyped donors, 75% to 90% belonged to the genetic ancestry cluster associated with self-reported Caucasian donors. The study aimed to test whether signatures of past pathogen exposure could be identified by cataloging public T cell receptors. The study used immunosequencing to profile the T cell repertoires of hundreds of subjects and linked those repertoires to cytomegalovirus serostatus. In addition to the first cohort of roughly 700 subjects, a separate validation cohort of 100 to 150 different subjects was used. High-throughput TCR immunosequencing, statistical association of individual TCRs with disease status, and machine learning were combined to predict cytomegalovirus infection status. A later analysis re-examined previously published TCR beta repertoires from about 670 donors and added high-resolution HLA genotyping to investigate patterns of TCR occurrence. Rather than drawing on any new phenotypic data, the later analysis identified candidate immune exposures from TCR beta sequences and the way those sequences occurred across donors. To decide whether each TCR beta V gene segment behaved as functional or pseudogenic, an earlier analysis of some 540 of the donors relied on high-throughput TCR beta sequencing. Alongside the repertoire data, information on donor age, sex, ethnicity and CMV serostatus was compiled. A later genetic analysis used genome-wide SNP genotypes for about three fifths of the 666 donors, treating that subset as a discovery cohort. All discovery cohort repertoires had been generated on a single sequencing platform. HLA typing included class I and class II loci at four-digit resolution. Typing coverage varied by locus: about 629-630 donors for A, B, C, DRB1 and DQB1; roughly 510 for DQA1; over 600 for DPA1; 450 to 480 for DPB1. Roughly 5 DR-DQ haplotypes were handled as single units for association and clustering, since linkage in the cohort was strong. Among some 400 genotyped donors of the cohort, an average of about 220,000 unique TCR beta nucleotide sequences was sequenced per donor, of which about 18% were non-productive. The paper's findings and limits, for the study overall: Only TCR beta chains were sequenced in this cohort, and the absence of alpha or paired-chain data limited detectable features. Most CMV-associated TCR beta chains appeared to be HLA-restricted in a later analysis, and the HLA associations seemed to be driven largely by CMV exposure. A further reported finding was that TCR beta sequences accurately predicted the HLA-A and HLA-B alleles for most subjects in the first cohort. A later analysis associated roughly 17,000 TCR beta sequences with specific HLA alleles at a false discovery rate of 0.05. In both the original and validation cohorts, the classifier was reported to diagnose cytomegalovirus status with high specificity and sensitivity. Some IMGT-functional V segments, including TRBV6-2 and TRBV6-3, could not be distinguished by the 87-base-pair reads and were therefore excluded. Compared with the approximately 720-donor mean, donors in an Asian-associated ancestry cluster had fewer N-insertions in productive TCRs, according to a later genetic analysis. For the cohort, immune exposure information was limited to CMV serostatus. Presence/absence analyses assumed roughly uniform sequencing depth across donors, an assumption that may not hold. According to a later analysis, parvovirus B19, influenza, CMV and Epstein-Barr virus appeared linked to several top co-occurrence clusters. The earlier analysis of some 540 of the donors excluded approximately 17 rarely observed V segments, including chromosome 9 orphons, because counts were too low. A cluster of highly shared sequence variants was judged likely to be a technical artifact of the sequencing pipeline. Correlated functional status among segregating V segments might be attributable to linkage disequilibrium, but an unknown experimental factor could not be ruled out. Most TCR sequences were seen in very few donors, while some public TCRs were found in many individuals. The authors suggested that the approach could potentially be generalized to other disease states and immunological phenotypes. A later analysis found that TCR association rates varied across HLA loci, with DRB1 alleles showing the most associated TCRs and HLA-C alleles the fewest. Because some donors lacked HLA typing at each locus, the association tests relied only on the typed subset. Assigning TCR associations to individual alleles was difficult when HLA alleles, especially DR and DQ, strongly co-occurred. In a later genetic analysis, a missense DCLRE1C variant was associated with V-gene and J-gene trimming of TCR beta chains, and the association was replicated in an independent cohort. In vitro tests confirmed that a few of the cytomegalovirus-associated TCR beta chains recognize cytomegalovirus antigens. In an earlier analysis of around 600 of the donors, most TCR beta V segments appeared in productive rearrangements about 87% or about 30% of the time, broadly matching IMGT annotations. Compared with equally common non-associated chains, HLA-associated TCR beta chains in a later analysis were more clonally expanded and had lower generation probabilities. The study gave a list of about 160 TCR beta chains associated with cytomegalovirus.

V drops 4 bases and J drops 7 bases, leaving 15 bases in between. Including the terminal cysteine and phenylalanine, the CDR3 comprises 14 residues. The only DNA kept is the CDR3, 42 bases in frame from the first base. The CDR1 and CDR2 encoded by the germline V gene are SGDLS and YYNGEE. Worth noting for this clone: No antigen is known for it. No clone much larger than this one lies a single base away; base qualities are absent.

Library method: the immunoSEQ multiplex PCR assay. The multiplex PCR relied on a mix of 60 forward primers for TCR Vbeta segments and 13 reverse primers for TCR Jbeta segments. A multiplex PCR assay on genomic DNA amplified the CDR3 region of rearranged TCR beta genes. The amplified TCR beta libraries were sequenced on the Illumina HiSeq System as 87-base-pair reads. Turning to the authors' computational methods: A later analysis tallied roughly 80 million unique TCR beta chains across the 666 repertoires, and approximately 11 million of those chains were shared by two or more donors. To remove PCR and sequencing errors, raw reads were error-corrected and collapsed into unique sequences using a nearest-neighbor algorithm that merged closely related sequences. To assign V, D and J gene segments, CDR3 sequences were aligned to IMGT reference sequences. Each retained sequence needed at least a six-nucleotide match to both a V gene segment and a J gene segment. A rearrangement was called productive if the CDR3 had no stop codons and remained in frame with V and J, and every other rearrangement was called non-productive. Following IMGT convention, CDR3 was defined as the stretch from the second conserved V-encoded cysteine to the conserved J-encoded phenylalanine. The earlier analysis of 587 of the donors excluded sequences that lacked an unambiguous match to a single V gene segment. An earlier analysis of 500 to 600 of the donors classified V segments as functional when productive rearrangements were above 56.7% and as segregating when the standard deviation between donors was above 5%. A statistical classification framework was built for diagnosing cytomegalovirus status from the catalog of TCR beta chain sequences. V and J gene assignment, in a later analysis, came from comparing TCR nucleotide sequences with IMGT/GENE-DB human TR gene sequences. In a later analysis, CDR3 sequences and most-parsimonious VDJ recombination scenarios were assigned using the TCRdist pipeline. A later analysis defined each TCR beta chain by its CDR3 amino acid sequence plus V-gene family, and excluded reads lacking a unique V-gene family. In a later analysis, 500 to 700 highly shared, low-generation-probability nucleotide sequences were removed to address suspected cross-contamination and a sequencing artifact. In a later analysis, a clonal expansion index was calculated for each public chain from normalized within-repertoire ranks of inferred template counts. Generation probabilities in a later analysis came from a VDJ recombination model fitted to out-of-frame rearrangements, and those results were checked against IGoR. A later analysis scored TCR-TCR, TCR-HLA and TCR-CMV co-occurrence with hypergeometric tests, applying a repertoire-size bias correction to TCR pairs. False discovery rates were estimated in a later analysis by permuting HLA or CMV assignments 20 times. A later analysis grouped co-occurring TCRs with DBSCAN, adding TCRdist sequence similarity when clustering within HLA-allele-positive subsets. Repertoires with fewer than 30,000 or more than 120,000 public chains were left out of co-occurrence clustering, as were a handful of repertoires with anomalous nucleotide sharing. Entries here come from immuneACCESS through TCRdb and include only in-frame sequences with V and J called. Some clones fail to appear in such tables; in the studies checked, an unresolved V gene covers under half of the shortfall, and the cause of the remainder is unknown. V, J and clone size were drawn from that table, and D and trimming were deduced from the DNA. Across this sample there are about 160,000 clones, with around 77% seen only once. Under 2.5% of the sample is held by the ten biggest clonotypes.

The cohort consisted of approximately 690 healthy bone marrow donors. Cohort members were all nominally healthy when sampled, although unrecorded immune exposures were likely present. The donor was CMV seropositive and belonged to the group of 250 to 350 seropositive cohort members. A peripheral blood sample was collected from each donor, and TCR beta sequencing was performed on peripheral blood mononuclear cells. The Qiagen DNeasy Blood Extraction Kit was used to extract genomic DNA from the blood cell samples. The V gene is TRBV9 and the J gene is TRBJ1-5, with TRBD1 as a weak D call on 6 bases. The receptor was derived from a man aged 50-59 years in good health and CMV-seropositive. The specimen was PBMCs. The nucleotide sequence is TGTGCCAGCAGCTCTACAGGGTCAGGACAGCCCCAGCATTTT. It is translated as CASSSTGSGQPQHF.